These 31 T cell receptor beta chains were sequenced from one sample in a study of control samples from healthy donors and cancer patients. Profiled with immunoSEQ multiplex PCR; TCRdb holds only in-frame clones, not every one. The table records 400,000 to 500,000 clones, 90% of them present only once. Specimen: PBMCs. Source of these receptors: a man between 40 and 49 years old with head and neck cancer.

The chain is built from TRBV6-5 and TRBJ2-2; D uncertain. V was pared by 2 bases and J by 7 bases, with 5 bases between. The CDR3 spans 12 residues. The V gene's germline CDR1 is MNHEY and CDR2 SVGAGI. The CDR3 protein is CASSYGRGELFF. CDR3 in DNA: TGTGCCAGCAGTTACGGGCGCGGGGAGCTGTTTTTT.

The V gene is TRBV12-5, the J gene TRBJ2-1; 9 bases fit TRBD2. CDR3 length: 15 residues. V gave up 7 bases and J gave up 10 bases; unmatched junction bases: 14. Germline loops: CDR1 LGHNT, CDR2 FRNRAP. CDR3: CASVPSQAGGAEQFF. CDR3 bases: TGTGCTAGTGTCCCCAGCCAGGCGGGAGGGGCCGAGCAGTTCTTC.

This clone was seen once. The gene calls are TRBV21-1 and TRBJ2-1; the listed D gene, TRBD2, was not tested against the DNA. TRBV21-1 has pseudogene status. This CDR3 region has 18 residues. DNA for the CDR3: TGTGCCAGCACCTTATCCCTCGGACTAGCGGGACCCTACAATGAGCAGTTCTTC. This sequence encodes CASTLSLGLAGPYNEQFF.

The chain is built from TRBV7-3 and TRBJ2-5, with D unclear. V lost 4 bases, J lost 5 bases, and 11 bases lay in between. CDR1 is SGHTA and CDR2 is FQGTGA in the germline V gene. The CDR3 spans 13 residues. CDR3 DNA sequence: TGTGCCAGCAGCTCAGCTGAGAGGGAGACCCAGTACTTC. This gives the protein CASSSAERETQYF.

The sample holds one count of this clone. The chain joins TRBV19 to TRBJ1-1; D possibly corresponds to TRBD1 (5 bases). Between the trimmed V and J ends, which lost 8 bases and 4 bases, there was a span of 14 bases. CDR3 length equals 13 residues. Germline V gives CDR1 LNHDA, CDR2 SQIVND (reference sequence). The DNA for the CDR3 is TGTGCCAGTGCACCGGGGGTAGGCACTGAAGCTTTCTTT. Translating gives CASAPGVGTEAFF. The full variable domain, with the rest looked up from reference TRBV19 and TRBJ1-1, is DGGITQSPKYLFRKEGQNVTLSCEQNLNHDAMYWYRQDPGQGLRLIYYSQIVNDFQKGDIAEGYSVSREKKESFPLTVTSAQKNPTAFYLCASAPGVGTEAFFGQGTRLTVV.

The chain couples TRBV6-5 to TRBJ2-5; 8 positions agree with TRBD1. Germline CDR1 and CDR2: MNHEY and SVGAGI. CDR3 length equals 14 residues. J lost 4 bases, V lost 6 bases, and 7 bases had no gene match. As DNA, the CDR3 is TGTGCCAGCAGAGATGACAGGGGAGCAGAGACCCAGTACTTC. Translating gives CASRDDRGAETQYF.

This chain links TRBV11-3 with TRBJ2-5; TRBD2 aligns across 11 bases. Germline V gene lookup returns CDR1 SGHNT and CDR2 YENEEA. With 5 bases clipped from V and 5 bases from J, the junction kept 7 bases outside the gene matches. This CDR3 is built from 15 residues. The CDR3 DNA sequence: TGTGCCAGCAGCCCAACTAGCGGGGGATGGGAGACCCAGTACTTC. Translating it yields CASSPTSGGWETQYF.

The rearrangement uses TRBV5-1 and TRBJ1-4; D not certain. Germline V gives CDR1 SGHRS, CDR2 YFSETQ. Trimming took 0 bases from V and 8 from J, leaving 8 bases between them. The CDR3 covers 13 residues. The CDR3 reads CASSLGLGEKLFF. In nucleotides, the CDR3 is TGCGCCAGCAGCTTGGGACTAGGGGAAAAACTGTTTTTT.

This clone was counted once. The V call is TRBV4-1, the J call TRBJ2-5; D perhaps matches TRBD1 (7 bases). The CDR3 extends over 15 amino acids. The V gene lost 4 bases and the J gene lost 5 bases, with 17 bases spanning the gap. The germline V gene has CDR1 MGHRA and CDR2 YSYEKL. CDR3 amino acids: CASSPREGAGETQYF. CDR3 nucleotides: TGCGCCAGCAGCCCCCGAGAGGGGGCGGGGGAGACCCAGTACTTC.

The genes are TRBV3-1 (or the pseudogene TRBV3-2) and TRBJ2-1; D ambiguous. This CDR3 is 13 amino acids long. Germline V lookup: CDR1 LGHDT, CDR2 YNNKEL (reference sequence). V was trimmed by 2 bases and J by 9 bases, leaving 11 bases between them. CDR3 nucleotides: TGTGCCAGCAGCCAAACTATAAGTGGTGAGCAGTTCTTC. This encodes CASSQTISGEQFF.

The rearrangement joins TRBV6-7 to TRBJ1-5; 8 nucleotides agree with TRBD1. TRBV6-7 is known as an ORF, though its function is uncertain. The CDR3 totals 14 residues. Trimming cost V 7 bases and J 6 bases; bases outside gene matches: 8. The CDR3 sequence: CASNGQGSGQPQHF. Written as DNA, the CDR3 is TGTGCCAGCAACGGACAGGGTTCAGGTCAGCCCCAGCATTTT.

The chain is built from TRBV20-1 and TRBJ2-3; D remains ambiguous. This CDR3 contains 11 residues. V was shortened by 1 base and J by 4 bases, with 3 bases between the two germline ends. The germline gives CDR1 DFQATT, CDR2 SNEGSKA (reference sequence). CDR3 nucleotide sequence: TGCAGTGCTAGAGTCTCAGATACGCAGTATTTT. Residues: CSARVSDTQYF.

The CDR3 is CAPGSGDNEQFF. CDR3 nucleotide sequence: TGTGCCCCGGGGTCCGGAGACAATGAGCAGTTCTTC. This chain joins TRBV7-9 and TRBJ2-1, with a weak D call TRBD2 (5 bases). Per germline, CDR1 SEHNR and CDR2 FQNEAQ (reference sequence). V gave up 11 bases and J gave up 5 bases, with 13 bases separating them. This CDR3 region has 12 residues.

This sequence joins TRBV12-3 or TRBV12-4 and TRBJ1-1; D is ambiguous. V dropped 6 bases and J dropped 7 bases, with 9 bases sitting between them. This CDR3 has 11 amino acids. The CDR3 nucleotides read TGTGCCAGCAGCCGTGGAATTGAAGCTTTCTTT. This sequence encodes CASSRGIEAFF.

Worth noting for this clone: Other nucleotide sequences from this sample produce the same CDR3. This chain connects TRBV5-1 to TRBJ2-1; maybe TRBD1 (6 bases). The CDR3 spans 13 residues. Trimming removed 1 base at V and 6 bases at J, with 8 bases between. Per the germline V gene, CDR1 is SGHRS and CDR2 is YFSETQ. The CDR3 is CASSLSTGNEQFF. In nucleotides, the CDR3 is TGCGCCAGCAGCTTGTCGACAGGCAATGAGCAGTTCTTC.

This clone was recorded only once. V gene TRBV5-1 combines with J gene TRBJ2-7, with 10 bases matching TRBD2. The junction had 8 bases not matched to a gene; V was cut back by 2 bases and J by 0 bases. CDR1 and CDR2 from the germline V gene are SGHRS and YFSETQ. The CDR3 length is 17 residues. DNA for the CDR3: TGCGCCAGCAGCTTATCCCGGACTAGCGGTAGCTCCTACGAGCAGTACTTC. Its translation is CASSLSRTSGSSYEQYF.

This clone was seen once. The chain recombines TRBV25-1 with TRBJ2-1, with 8 positions matching TRBD1. This CDR3 is built from 15 residues. V was pared by 2 bases and J by 1 base, with 1 base of the junction left unmatched. Germline CDR1 is MGHDK and CDR2 is SYGVNS. CDR3 DNA sequence: TGTGCCAGCAGTGAAAGGACAGGGTCCTACAATGAGCAGTTCTTC. Protein sequence: CASSERTGSYNEQFF.

With regard to this clone: Other DNA variants within this sample encode the same CDR3. This chain uses TRBV5-1 with TRBJ1-4; no clear D. Germline V CDR1 and CDR2: SGHRS, YFSETQ. CDR3 size: 16 residues. The V end lost 4 bases, the J end lost 2 bases, and 15 bases lay between the germline ends. The DNA of the CDR3 is TGCGCCAGCAGCCGACGTGGTCAGGCGACTAATGAAAAACTGTTTTTT. Protein sequence: CASSRRGQATNEKLFF.

The chain is built from TRBV11-2 and TRBJ2-6, with D perhaps matching TRBD1 or TRBD2 (6 bases each). The CDR3 is 15 residues long. V lost 5 bases and J lost 2, with 10 bases in between. Germline-derived CDR1 and CDR2 are SGHAT and FQNNGV. Written as DNA, the CDR3 is TGTGCCAGCAGCAGGAGGGGGGCTGGGGCCAACGTCCTGACTTTC. Encoded protein: CASSRRGAGANVLTF.

The V call is TRBV7-8, the J call TRBJ1-5; D unclear. The length of the CDR3 is 14 residues. Germline CDR1 is SGHVS and CDR2 is FQNEAQ. Deletions cut 6 bases from V and 3 bases from J, with 12 bases between. The CDR3 protein is CASSDRRINQPQHF. Here the CDR3 DNA reads TGTGCCAGCAGTGATAGACGGATCAATCAGCCCCAGCATTTT.

The chain is built from TRBV30 and TRBJ2-2, with 8 bases lining up with TRBD2. Trimming cost V 0 bases and J 7 bases; bases outside gene matches: 4. Germline CDR1 and CDR2: GTSNPN and SVGIG (reference sequence). This CDR3 has 14 residues. The CDR3 spells CAWSVPGGVGELFF. CDR3 nucleotide sequence: TGTGCCTGGAGTGTGCCCGGGGGGGTCGGGGAGCTGTTTTTT.

The V and J genes are TRBV3-1 (or the pseudogene TRBV3-2) and TRBJ2-7, with 9 bases lining up with TRBD2. The CDR3 runs to 15 residues. Germline loops: CDR1 LGHDT, CDR2 YNNKEL (reference sequence). With 5 bases clipped from V and 3 bases from J, the junction kept 8 bases outside the gene matches. The DNA of the CDR3 is TGTGCCAGCAGCGTACTAGCGGGCGGAGACTACGAGCAGTACTTC. Encoded protein: CASSVLAGGDYEQYF.

The chain links TRBV4-1 to TRBJ2-5; D gene ambiguous. Per the germline V gene, CDR1 is MGHRA and CDR2 is YSYEKL. Trimming took 1 base from V and 1 from J, leaving 10 bases between them. The CDR3 is 15 amino acids. The CDR3 bases are TGCGCCAGCAGCCAAGGAGGTAGCCCCCAAGAGACCCAGTACTTC. It yields the protein CASSQGGSPQETQYF.

This clone was counted a few times. The V and J genes are TRBV11-2 and TRBJ1-1, with 7 bases fitting TRBD1. This CDR3 is built from 13 residues. Germline trimming cut 1 base from V and 7 bases from J; bases unmatched to any gene: 3. Germline lookup yields CDR1 SGHAT and CDR2 FQNNGV. The CDR3 reads CASSLGQGLEAFF. The DNA for the CDR3 is TGTGCCAGCAGCTTAGGACAGGGCCTTGAAGCTTTCTTT.

This clone was observed a few times. This chain links TRBV5-1 with TRBJ1-5, with TRBD1 as a possible D gene (6 bases). The V end lost 5 bases, the J end lost 5 bases, and 11 bases lay between the germline ends. This CDR3 is built from 13 residues. In germline, CDR1 is SGHRS, CDR2 YFSETQ. As DNA, the CDR3 is TGCGCCAGCAGACAGGGTGCGGATCAGCCCCAGCATTTT. Translated, it gives CASRQGADQPQHF.

CDR3 residues: CASSDRADQPQHF. CDR3 nucleotide sequence: TGTGCCAGTAGTGACAGGGCGGATCAGCCCCAGCATTTT. The rearrangement links TRBV19 to TRBJ1-5; TRBD1 aligns across 7 bases. J lost 5 bases, V lost 5 bases, and 3 bases had no gene match. CDR3 size: 13 residues. Germline CDR1 reads LNHDA; CDR2 reads SQIVND (reference sequence).

This clone was found once. The V gene is TRBV18, the J gene TRBJ2-5; possible D gene TRBD1, 6 bases. CDR1 KGHSH and CDR2 LQKENI come from the germline V gene. The CDR3 consists of 13 residues. The V end was cut by 3 bases, the J end by 5 bases, with 10 bases between. This chain's CDR3 is CASSPGQGETQYF. As DNA, the CDR3 is TGTGCCAGCTCACCGGGGCAGGGGGAGACCCAGTACTTC. Using reference TRBV18 and TRBJ2-5 for the parts outside the CDR3, the full variable domain is NAGVMQNPRHLVRRRGQEARLRCSPMKGHSHVYWYRQLPEEGLKFMVYLQKENIIDESGMPKERFSAEFPKEGPSILRIQQVVRGDSAAYFCASSPGQGETQYFGPGTRLLVL.

The chain is built from TRBV7-8 and TRBJ2-2; 11 bases are a match to TRBD2. The CDR3 length is 18 residues. V lost 1 base and J lost 0; bases outside the gene matches: 4. Germline V lookup: CDR1 SGHVS, CDR2 FQNEAQ. CDR3 loop: CASSLVASGGSNTGELFF. CDR3 bases: TGTGCCAGCAGCTTAGTTGCTAGCGGGGGGTCGAACACCGGGGAGCTGTTTTTT. The full variable domain, with the rest looked up from reference TRBV7-8 and TRBJ2-2, is GAGVSQSPRYKVAKRGQDVALRCDPISGHVSLFWYQQALGQGPEFLTYFQNEAQLDKSGLPSDRFFAERPEGSVSTLKIQRTQQEDSAVYLCASSLVASGGSNTGELFFGEGSRLTVL.

This clone appeared a single time. DNA of the CDR3: TGTGCCTGGGACAGCGACGGAGAGACCCAGTACTTC. Residues: CAWDSDGETQYF. The gene calls are TRBV30 and TRBJ2-5; the D gene is possibly TRBD1 (5 bases). In germline, CDR1 is GTSNPN, CDR2 SVGIG (reference sequence). Trimming stripped 5 bases from V and 4 bases from J, with 11 bases between. CDR3 length: 12 residues.

V and J are TRBV6-6 and TRBJ2-2; D is possibly TRBD2 (6 bases). This CDR3 has 14 residues. The V gene's germline CDR1 is MNHNY and CDR2 SVGAGI (reference sequence). Trimming removed 6 bases from V and 2 bases from J, with 10 bases in between. The CDR3 protein is CASRGGGNTGELFF. CDR3 nucleotides: TGTGCCAGCAGGGGAGGTGGCAACACCGGGGAGCTGTTTTTT.

The rearrangement links TRBV12-5 to TRBJ1-1, with 11 bases matching TRBD1. The CDR3 is made up of 15 amino acids. The V segment lost 5 bases and the J segment 1 base; nucleotides outside the gene matches: 3. Looked up from germline, CDR1 is LGHNT and CDR2 is FRNRAP. As DNA, the CDR3 is TGTGCTAGTGGTACTGGACAGGGGGCGAACACTGAAGCTTTCTTT. Translation: CASGTGQGANTEAFF.